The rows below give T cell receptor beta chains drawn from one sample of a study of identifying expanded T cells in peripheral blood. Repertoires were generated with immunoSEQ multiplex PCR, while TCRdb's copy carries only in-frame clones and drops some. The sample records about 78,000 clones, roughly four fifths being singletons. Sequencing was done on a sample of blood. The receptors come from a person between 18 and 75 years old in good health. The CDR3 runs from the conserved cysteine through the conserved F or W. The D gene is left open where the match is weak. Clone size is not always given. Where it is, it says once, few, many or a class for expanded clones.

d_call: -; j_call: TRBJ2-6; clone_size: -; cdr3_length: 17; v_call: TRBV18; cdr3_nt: TGTGCCAGCTCACGGGGGGATGGGGCCTCTGGGGCCAACGTCCTGACTTTC; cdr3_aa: CASSRGDGASGANVLTF
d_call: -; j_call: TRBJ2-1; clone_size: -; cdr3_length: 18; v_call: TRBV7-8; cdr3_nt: TGTGCCAGCAGCTCACTCAAGAGGGGCGAGACGCGCTACAATGAGCAGTTCTTC; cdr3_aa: CASSSLKRGETRYNEQFF
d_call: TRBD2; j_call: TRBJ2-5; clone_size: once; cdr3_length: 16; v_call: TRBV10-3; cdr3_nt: TGTGCCATCAGTGGTGATAGCGGGCCGAACCAAGAGACCCAGTACTTC; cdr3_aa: CAISGDSGPNQETQYF
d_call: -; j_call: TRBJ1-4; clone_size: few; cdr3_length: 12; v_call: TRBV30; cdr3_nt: TGTGCCTGGGAAGGGGGGGATGAAAAACTGTTTTTT; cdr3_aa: CAWEGGDEKLFF
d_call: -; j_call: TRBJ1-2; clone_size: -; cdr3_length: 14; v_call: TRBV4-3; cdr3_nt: TGCGCCAGCAGCCCACAAGGAAGGGAATATGGCTACACCTTC; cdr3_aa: CASSPQGREYGYTF
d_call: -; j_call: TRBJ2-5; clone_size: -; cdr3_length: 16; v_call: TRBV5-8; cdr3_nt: TGTGCCAGCAGCCTCCCTGCACAGGGGGGGTATGGGACCCAGTACTTC; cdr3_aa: CASSLPAQGGYGTQYF
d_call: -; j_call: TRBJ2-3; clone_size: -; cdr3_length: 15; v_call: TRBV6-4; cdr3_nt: TGTGCCAGCAGTGACCAGAGCGGTTTCACAGATACGCAGTATTTT; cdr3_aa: CASSDQSGFTDTQYF
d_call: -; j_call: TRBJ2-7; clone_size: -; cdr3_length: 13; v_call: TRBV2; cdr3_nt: TGTGCCAGCAGTGTCGGGACCCCGAACGAGCAGTACTTC; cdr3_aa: CASSVGTPNEQYF
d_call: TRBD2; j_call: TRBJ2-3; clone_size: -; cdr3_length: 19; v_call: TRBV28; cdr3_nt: TGTGCCAGCAGTTTAGGGTTGGGACTAGCGGGAGATTTGCCAGATACGCAGTATTTT; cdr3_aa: CASSLGLGLAGDLPDTQYF
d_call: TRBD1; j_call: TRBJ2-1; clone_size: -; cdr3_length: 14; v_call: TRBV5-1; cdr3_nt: TGCGCCAGCAGTTCCGGGACAGGGCTCAATGAGCAGTTCTTC; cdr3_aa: CASSSGTGLNEQFF
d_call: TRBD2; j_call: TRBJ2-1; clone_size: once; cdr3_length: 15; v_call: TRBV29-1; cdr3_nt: TGCAGCGTTGTGGCTAGCGGGAGGTTATTCAATGAGCAGTTCTTC; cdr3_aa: CSVVASGRLFNEQFF
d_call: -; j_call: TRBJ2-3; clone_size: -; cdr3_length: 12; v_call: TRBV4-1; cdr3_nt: TGCGCCAGCAGCCGAACCACAGATACGCAGTATTTT; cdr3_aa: CASSRTTDTQYF
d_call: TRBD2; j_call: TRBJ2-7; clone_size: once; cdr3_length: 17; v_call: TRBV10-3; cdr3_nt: TGTGCCATCAGGGAAGGACTAGCGGGAGGAACAGTCTACGAGCAGTACTTC; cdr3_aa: CAIREGLAGGTVYEQYF
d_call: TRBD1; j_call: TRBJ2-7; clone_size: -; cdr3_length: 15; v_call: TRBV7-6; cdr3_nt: TGTGCCAGCAGCTTAGCGGGGACAGGGGGCTACGAGCAGTACTTC; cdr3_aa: CASSLAGTGGYEQYF
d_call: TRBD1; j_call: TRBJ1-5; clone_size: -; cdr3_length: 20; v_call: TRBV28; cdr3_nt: TGTGCCAGCAGTTTCCTCCCACCGGACAGGCCCCCTTATAGCAATCAGCCCCAGCATTTT; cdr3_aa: CASSFLPPDRPPYSNQPQHF
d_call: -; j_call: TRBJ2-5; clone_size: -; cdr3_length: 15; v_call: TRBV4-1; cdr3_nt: TGCGCCAGCAGCCACCCGGGACACCGTATAGAGACCCAGTACTTC; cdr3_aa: CASSHPGHRIETQYF